Following are 26 T cell receptor beta chains from one sample sequenced in a study of shared clonotypes between healthy human individuals. Only in-frame clones appear in the TCRdb table, and some are missing; sequencing was by immunoSEQ multiplex PCR. This table holds 950,000 to 1,100,000 clones, roughly 70% found once. The sequencing input was memory CD4+ T cells sorted from blood. The sample's subset: CD45RA-negative fraction. The receptors derive from a man between 18 and 35 years old in good health.

The rearrangement joins TRBV9 to TRBJ1-2; D is uncertain. Trimming removed 0 bases at V and 7 bases at J, with 10 bases between. CDR3 length: 13 residues. Germline assignment: CDR1 SGDLS and CDR2 YYNGEE. CDR3 amino acids: CASSVGQSSGYTF. CDR3 DNA sequence: TGTGCCAGCAGCGTAGGGCAGTCAAGTGGCTACACCTTC.

The chain is built from TRBV30 and TRBJ2-7; no firm D call. This CDR3 contains 13 residues. Per the germline V gene, CDR1 is GTSNPN and CDR2 is SVGIG (reference sequence). Trimming removed 0 bases at V and 7 bases at J, with 13 bases between. This CDR3 reads CAWSVHSSEEQYF. The CDR3 nucleotides read TGTGCCTGGAGTGTACACAGTTCGGAAGAGCAGTACTTC.

The J gene is TRBJ2-4, the V gene TRBV6-5; D perhaps matches TRBD2 (6 bases). With 6 bases removed from V and 6 bases from J, the gap between germline ends came to 12 bases. Germline loops: CDR1 MNHEY, CDR2 SVGAGI. There are 13 residues in the CDR3. CDR3: CASRPGTGNIQYF. In DNA form, the CDR3 reads TGTGCCAGCAGACCGGGGACTGGAAACATTCAGTACTTC.

The chain employs TRBV7-9 and TRBJ1-6; a possible D gene is TRBD1 (5 bases). Germline CDR1 reads SEHNR; CDR2 reads FQNEAQ (reference sequence). The CDR3 sequence is 19 residues long. Between the trimmed V and J ends, which lost 5 bases and 0 bases, there was a span of 20 bases. In nucleotides, the CDR3 is TGTGCCAGCAGCGCTCTCGGGACTCTTACGAGCTCCTATAATTCACCCCTCCACTTT. It translates to CASSALGTLTSSYNSPLHF. Variable domain in full (rest from reference TRBV7-9 and TRBJ1-6): DTGVSQNPRHKITKRGQNVTFRCDPISEHNRLYWYRQTLGQGPEFLTYFQNEAQLEKSRLLSDRFSAERPKGSFSTLEIQRTEQGDSAMYLCASSALGTLTSSYNSPLHFGNGTRLTVT.

The chain has TRBV9 and TRBJ2-3; TRBD2 matches 10 bases. V was clipped by 0 bases and J by 3 bases; unmatched bases: 1. This CDR3 contains 15 residues. The germline CDR1 and CDR2 sequences are SGDLS and YYNGEE. In DNA, the CDR3 is TGTGCCAGCAGCGTAGTACTAGCGGGAACAGATACGCAGTATTTT. Its translation: CASSVVLAGTDTQYF.

This clone was recorded at least ten times. Other DNA variants within this sample encode the same CDR3. V and J are TRBV5-1 and TRBJ1-1, with D unresolved. The ends were cut back, 0 bases at V and 0 bases at J, with 9 bases in the middle. Germline V lookup: CDR1 SGHRS, CDR2 YFSETQ. This CDR3 contains 15 residues. In nucleotides, the CDR3 is TGCGCCAGCAGCTTGGTAGGTTCCCTGAACACTGAAGCTTTCTTT. It translates to CASSLVGSLNTEAFF.

This sequence joins TRBV18 and TRBJ1-6; TRBD1 matches at 8 bases. J was trimmed by 8 bases and V by 6 bases; bases with no gene match: 9. The CDR3 is made up of 15 amino acids. Germline V gene sequence: CDR1 KGHSH, CDR2 LQKENI. The CDR3 sequence: CASSLGQGLDSPLHF. The CDR3, as DNA: TGTGCCAGCTCTCTCGGACAGGGTTTGGATTCACCCCTCCACTTT.

The rearrangement links TRBV19 to TRBJ2-1, with D possibly being TRBD1 (8 bases). Germline V gene sequence: CDR1 LNHDA, CDR2 SQIVND (reference sequence). CDR3 length: 16 amino acids. V lost 3 bases, J lost 3 bases, and 15 bases lay in between. The CDR3 bases are TGTGCCAGTAGTATTTGGGGGGGACAGGACTACAATGAGCAGTTCTTC. It yields the protein CASSIWGGQDYNEQFF.

CDR3 region: CASTAGGVGDTQYF. The CDR3 DNA reads TGCGCCAGCACGGCCGGAGGGGTGGGTGATACGCAGTATTTT. The genes are TRBV5-1 and TRBJ2-3; a weak D match, TRBD2 (6 bases). Looked up from germline, CDR1 is SGHRS and CDR2 is YFSETQ. The CDR3 loop spans 14 amino acids. Trimming stripped 6 bases from V and 6 bases from J, with 17 bases between.

This clone has only one observation. The rearrangement uses TRBV15 and TRBJ2-3; 13 nucleotides line up with TRBD2. Germline V gives CDR1 LNHNV, CDR2 YYDKDF (reference sequence). Unmatched junction bases numbered 10, after V lost 1 base and J lost 6 bases. CDR3 length: 18 residues. CDR3 in DNA: TGTGCCACCAGCAGAGGAGGGACTAGCGGGGCGGCGGGGGATACGCAGTATTTT. Protein product: CATSRGGTSGAAGDTQYF.

This chain joins TRBV4-3 and TRBJ1-2, with 7 bases matching TRBD1. V trimming: 4 bases; J trimming: 5 bases; junction bases outside the gene matches: 7. CDR3 size: 14 residues. Germline V gene sequence: CDR1 LGHNA, CDR2 YSLEER. CDR3 nucleotide sequence: TGCGCCAGCAGCCGAGACAGGGCTTCTTATGGCTACACCTTC. Encoded protein: CASSRDRASYGYTF.

A word on this clone: Other nucleotide sequences in the sample specify the same CDR3. This chain connects TRBV27 to TRBJ1-2; a possible D gene is TRBD1 (5 bases). The V gene lost 5 bases and the J gene lost 3 bases, with 10 bases spanning the gap. Germline CDR1 MNHEY, CDR2 SMNVEV (reference sequence). The CDR3 runs to 13 residues. CDR3 bases: TGTGCCAGCAGTCCGGGGCTAGACTATGGCTACACCTTC. The encoded protein is CASSPGLDYGYTF.

The rearrangement joins TRBV27 to TRBJ2-7, with 11 bases that match TRBD2. The CDR3 totals 14 residues. V was clipped by 6 bases and J by 3 bases; unmatched bases: 4. Germline assignment: CDR1 MNHEY and CDR2 SMNVEV (reference sequence). CDR3 bases: TGTGCCAGCAGAACCGGGACTAGCGGCTACGAGCAGTACTTC. Translating it yields CASRTGTSGYEQYF.

This chain uses TRBV28 with TRBJ2-7; D unclear. Trimming left V 10 bases short and J 2 bases short, with 12 bases between. CDR3 length equals 12 residues. Germline values: CDR1 MDHEN, CDR2 SYDVKM. The CDR3 protein is CAIQRGPYEQYF. CDR3 nucleotides: TGTGCCATCCAGCGTGGGCCCTACGAGCAGTACTTC.

V is TRBV5-6 and J is TRBJ1-5, with D maybe TRBD1 (5 bases). Per germline, CDR1 SGHDT and CDR2 YYEEEE. CDR3 length equals 14 residues. With 4 bases removed from V and 0 bases from J, the gap between germline ends came to 8 bases. The CDR3 nucleotides are TGTGCCAGCAGCGTAACAGGTAGCAATCAGCCCCAGCATTTT. Translated, it gives CASSVTGSNQPQHF.

With regard to this clone: This CDR3 is also generated by other DNA sequences in the sample. The chain joins TRBV7-2 to TRBJ2-2; D is perhaps TRBD2 (6 bases). The V end was cut by 2 bases, the J end by 1 base, with 8 bases between. CDR1 is SGHTA and CDR2 is FQGNSA in the germline V gene. CDR3 length equals 15 residues. In DNA form, the CDR3 reads TGTGCCAGCAGCTTAACCGGGGGGAACACCGGGGAGCTGTTTTTT. Amino acids: CASSLTGGNTGELFF.

This clone occurred once. This CDR3 reads CASSISGTTTDTQYF. The CDR3 nucleotides are TGTGCCAGCAGCATCTCCGGGACAACCACAGATACGCAGTATTTT. This rearrangement joins TRBV5-4 to TRBJ2-3; D might be TRBD1 (6 bases). Germline CDR1 is SGHNT and CDR2 is YYREEE (reference sequence). CDR3 length equals 15 residues. The ends were cut back, 4 bases at V and 2 bases at J, with 14 bases in the middle.

This chain links TRBV28 with TRBJ1-2; the D is unclear. Trimming took 3 bases from V and 4 from J, leaving 12 bases between them. CDR1 and CDR2 (germline): MDHEN, SYDVKM. The CDR3 length is 14 residues. As DNA, the CDR3 is TGTGCCAGCAGTTTCTCCCAGAGAATCTATGGCTACACCTTC. It is translated as CASSFSQRIYGYTF.

The chain combines TRBV6-4 with TRBJ1-2; 10 nucleotides align to TRBD1. After removal of 4 bases from V and 8 bases from J, the junction contained 7 bases not matched to a gene. Per the germline V gene, CDR1 is MRHNA and CDR2 is SNTAGT. The CDR3 spans 14 residues. The CDR3 spells CASSATGTGDGYTF. Here the CDR3 DNA reads TGTGCCAGCAGTGCCACCGGGACAGGGGACGGCTACACCTTC.

This sequence joins TRBV5-6 and TRBJ1-1; TRBD1 might be the D (6 bases). The V end lost 2 bases, the J end lost 5 bases, and 10 bases lay between the germline ends. Germline lookup yields CDR1 SGHDT and CDR2 YYEEEE. The CDR3 sequence is 13 residues long. The CDR3 nucleotides read TGTGCCAGCAGCTTACAGGGCTGGACTGAAGCTTTCTTT. Translated, it gives CASSLQGWTEAFF. Full variable domain (rest looked up from reference TRBV5-6 and TRBJ1-1): DAGVTQSPTHLIKTRGQQVTLRCSPKSGHDTVSWYQQALGQGPQFIFQYYEEEERQRGNFPDRFSGHQFPNYSSELNVNALLLGDSALYLCASSLQGWTEAFFGQGTRLTVV.

The CDR3 DNA reads as TGTGCCAGCAGCTTCGGGACAGGGGTCGGAGCTTTCTTT. Its translation: CASSFGTGVGAFF. This sequence joins TRBV7-2 and TRBJ1-1, with 10 bases that match TRBD1. This CDR3 comprises 13 residues. Germline CDR1 SGHTA, CDR2 FQGNSA. Germline trimming cut 3 bases from V and 10 bases from J; bases unmatched to any gene: 5.

The chain is built from TRBV6-7 and TRBJ1-1; TRBD1 aligns across 8 bases. TRBV6-7 falls under the ORF class, with uncertain function. The V segment lost 6 bases and the J segment 10 bases; nucleotides outside the gene matches: 4. This CDR3 comprises 11 residues. Written as DNA, the CDR3 is TGTGCCAGCAGGGACAGGGCGGGAGCTTTCTTT. Residues: CASRDRAGAFF.

The chain combines TRBV30 with TRBJ2-7; D may be TRBD1 (6 bases). V was cut by 4 bases and J by 0 bases, with 13 bases left in between. CDR1 is GTSNPN and CDR2 is SVGIG in the germline V gene (reference sequence). The CDR3 spans 14 residues. The CDR3 DNA is TGTGCCTGGATGGGGCAGGGGAGCTCCTACGAGCAGTACTTC. Translating gives CAWMGQGSSYEQYF.

The J gene is TRBJ1-3, the V gene TRBV9, with 7 positions matching TRBD1. The CDR3 loop spans 17 amino acids. The trim removed 4 bases at V and 0 bases at J, leaving 10 bases unmatched. Germline V gene sequence: CDR1 SGDLS, CDR2 YYNGEE. The CDR3 spells CASSSFRGGSSGNTIYF. The CDR3 DNA follows: TGTGCCAGCAGCTCCTTTCGAGGGGGCAGCTCTGGAAACACCATATATTTT. Combining the CDR3 with reference TRBV9 and TRBJ1-3 gives the whole variable domain DSGVTQTPKHLITATGQRVTLRCSPRSGDLSVYWYQQSLDQGLQFLIQYYNGEERAKGNILERFSAQQFPDLHSELNLSSLELGDSALYFCASSSFRGGSSGNTIYFGEGSWLTVV.

This chain connects TRBV6-6 to TRBJ2-7; TRBD2 aligns across 13 bases. This CDR3 is 16 amino acids long. Germline trimming cut 3 bases from V and 5 bases from J; bases unmatched to any gene: 7. Per the germline V gene, CDR1 is MNHNY and CDR2 is SVGAGI (reference sequence). CDR3 protein: CASSYWTSGSLNEQYF. In DNA, the CDR3 is TGTGCCAGCAGTTATTGGACTAGCGGGAGTCTCAACGAGCAGTACTTC.

The chain links TRBV19 to TRBJ2-7; D is uncertain. Germline V gives CDR1 LNHDA, CDR2 SQIVND (reference sequence). Trimming shortened V by 1 base and J by 3 bases, and 16 bases separated the two germline ends. The CDR3 spans 16 residues. The CDR3 DNA is TGTGCCAGTAGTATAGTAGCCCCTGGACGTTACTACGAGCAGTACTTC. Amino acid sequence: CASSIVAPGRYYEQYF.